The present T cell receptor (beta chain) was sequenced within a study of CD8 T cells in Susac syndrome. General study findings and limits: That the number of individuals in its TCR sequencing and HLA analysis was relatively small was acknowledged by the study.

Random hexamers were used to reverse transcribe the RNA input (0.5 to 1 ug). The immunoSEQ assay covered 54 Vbeta and 13 Jbeta segments for CDR3. TCRdb passed the immunoSEQ multiplex PCR reads through MiXCR, listing each CDR3 protein once. The data contain approximately 71,000 distinct CDR3 sequences, just over 95% of them singletons. As for this clonotype: What it binds is unknown.

The authors carried out high-throughput sequencing of TCR beta. They applied it to CD8+ and CD4+ T cells obtained from blood. It was treatment-naive patients with stable or active relapsing-remitting disease who made up the multiple sclerosis controls. The source of this sequence is a human donor with multiple sclerosis. The source material was CD4+ T cells from PBMCs.

CDR3: CASSPRGRKNIQYF. The CDR3 coding sequence is TGTGCCAGCAGCCCCAGAGGGCGCAAAAACATTCAGTACTTC. This sequence joins TRBV28 and TRBJ2-4, with D possibly TRBD2 on 5 matching bases. This CDR3 spans 14 amino acids. The germline gives CDR1 MDHEN, CDR2 SYDVKM. V was shortened by 6 bases and J by 3 bases, with 12 bases between the two germline ends.